The 17 T cell receptor beta chains reported below all come from one sample, sequenced in a study of cytomegalovirus exposure and HLA in healthy donors. PCR used 60 Vbeta primers and 13 Jbeta primers. Data came from immunoSEQ multiplex PCR; TCRdb stores just in-frame clones and leaves some out. The profile shows 120,000 to 150,000 clones, 79% of them singletons. The sample consisted of PBMCs. The receptor set was obtained from a female donor in good health and CMV-seronegative.

As to this clone: It is likely a read error, because the conserved phenylalanine at the end of the CDR3 is missing. This rearrangement joins TRBV9 to TRBJ1-2; no firm D call. V was cut by 1 base and J by 0 bases, with 13 bases left in between. Per the germline V gene, CDR1 is SGDLS and CDR2 is YYNGEE. This CDR3 is built from 16 residues. This chain's CDR3 is CASSVSQTYTNYGYTL. CDR3 sequence (DNA): TGTGCCAGCAGCGTATCCCAGACCTATACTAACTATGGCTACACCCTC.

J is TRBJ2-3 and V is TRBV29-1; perhaps TRBD2 as D (6 bases). The CDR3 sequence is 13 residues long. V gave up 6 bases and J gave up 1 base, with 11 bases separating them. The V gene's germline CDR1 is SQVTM and CDR2 ANQGSEA. CDR3: CSVPSDGTDTQYF. Here the CDR3 DNA reads TGCAGCGTGCCTAGCGACGGCACAGATACGCAGTATTTT.

The rearrangement joins TRBV10-3 to TRBJ1-2, with 7 bases matching TRBD1. CDR1 is ENHRY, CDR2 SYGVKD, per germline. Trimming removed 0 bases from V and 2 bases from J; junction bases left unmatched: 3. This CDR3 spans 15 amino acids. DNA of the CDR3: TGTGCCATCAGTGAGTCCCCGGGACAGAACTATGGCTACACCTTC. This encodes CAISESPGQNYGYTF.

The sample holds a few counts of this clone. This chain links TRBV10-3 with TRBJ2-6; a weak D match, TRBD2 (5 bases). The CDR3 contains 16 residues. CDR1 is ENHRY, CDR2 SYGVKD, per germline. V was cut by 6 bases and J by 0 bases, with 12 bases left in between. CDR3 sequence (DNA): TGTGCCATCAGCACTAGTGGGAGCTCTGGGGCCAACGTCCTGACTTTC. Translated, it gives CAISTSGSSGANVLTF.

The chain recombines TRBV7-2 with TRBJ2-7; tentative D call: TRBD2 (6 bases). Trimming cost V 0 bases and J 1 base, with 7 bases left between them. CDR3 length: 14 residues. CDR1 SGHTA and CDR2 FQGNSA come from the germline V gene. The CDR3 DNA sequence: TGTGCCAGCAGCTTAGCGGCGGGATCCTACGAGCAGTACTTC. It specifies CASSLAAGSYEQYF. The full variable domain, rest sourced from reference TRBV7-2 and TRBJ2-7, is GAGVSQSPSNKVTEKGKDVELRCDPISGHTALYWYRQSLGQGLEFLIYFQGNSAPDKSGLPSDRFSAERTGGSVSTLTIQRTQQEDSAVYLCASSLAAGSYEQYFGPGTRLTVT.

The sample holds a few counts of this clone. The V gene is TRBV2, the J gene TRBJ1-1; TRBD1 aligns across 7 bases. Germline-derived CDR1 and CDR2 are SNHLY and FYNNEI. The CDR3 consists of 12 residues. V was clipped by 7 bases and J by 3 bases; unmatched bases: 2. The CDR3 bases are TGTGCCAGCACCAGGGGGGACACTGAAGCTTTCTTT. It specifies CASTRGDTEAFF. Full variable domain (missing parts from reference TRBV2 and TRBJ1-1): EPEVTQTPSHQVTQMGQEVILRCVPISNHLYFYWYRQILGQKVEFLVSFYNNEISEKSEIFDDQFSVERPDGSNFTLKIRSTKLEDSAMYFCASTRGDTEAFFGQGTRLTVV.

This rearrangement joins TRBV6-5 to TRBJ1-2, with TRBD1 as a possible D gene (6 bases). V was pared by 6 bases and J by 2 bases, with 10 bases between. CDR1 and CDR2 (germline): MNHEY, SVGAGI. The CDR3 is 13 residues long. Here the CDR3 DNA reads TGTGCCAGCAGAATCACAGGGAACTATGGCTACACCTTC. Its protein product is CASRITGNYGYTF.

This clone appeared a single time. The CDR3 is CAIKQLYGYTF. CDR3 DNA sequence: TGTGCCATCAAGCAACTCTATGGCTACACCTTC. The chain employs TRBV10-3 and TRBJ1-2; D call uncertain. Trimming removed 7 bases at V and 4 bases at J, with 7 bases between. The CDR3 loop spans 11 amino acids. CDR1 and CDR2 from the germline V gene are ENHRY and SYGVKD.

This sequence joins TRBV7-2 and TRBJ2-3; a possible D gene is TRBD2 (5 bases). This CDR3 is built from 15 residues. V was cut by 7 bases and J by 2 bases, with 16 bases left in between. Per the germline V gene, CDR1 is SGHTA and CDR2 is FQGNSA. The CDR3, as DNA: TGTGCCAGCAACGGGCGGAGACTATTCACAGATACGCAGTATTTT. It specifies CASNGRRLFTDTQYF.

V and J are TRBV11-2 and TRBJ1-4, with 7 bases matching TRBD1. The CDR3 extends over 15 amino acids. Trimming cost V 7 bases and J 5 bases; bases outside gene matches: 10. Germline CDR1 is SGHAT and CDR2 is FQNNGV. This chain's CDR3 is CASNVRQGPNEKLFF. As DNA, the CDR3 is TGTGCCAGCAACGTTAGACAGGGACCAAATGAAAAACTGTTTTTT.

The chain combines TRBV5-1 with TRBJ2-3, with D possibly TRBD2 on 5 matching bases. Per the germline V gene, CDR1 is SGHRS and CDR2 is YFSETQ. V shed 0 bases and J shed 2 bases, with 22 bases lying between them. This CDR3 contains 19 residues. CDR3 DNA sequence: TGCGCCAGCAGCTTGGCCGCTAGCTTTTTGGTTCCCCTCACAGATACGCAGTATTTT. Residues: CASSLAASFLVPLTDTQYF. Together with reference TRBV5-1 and TRBJ2-3, the CDR3 gives the full variable domain: KAGVTQTPRYLIKTRGQQVTLSCSPISGHRSVSWYQQTPGQGLQFLFEYFSETQRNKGNFPGRFSGRQFSNSRSEMNVSTLELGDSALYLCASSLAASFLVPLTDTQYFGPGTRLTVL.

This chain uses TRBV10-2 with TRBJ2-1; weak D call: TRBD2 (5 bases). The germline V gene has CDR1 WSHSY and CDR2 SAAADI. Trimming took off 6 bases at V and 4 bases at J, with 13 bases between the two ends. The CDR3 runs to 14 residues. The CDR3 DNA is TGCGCCAGCAGCGTGGGTAGCGTATACAATGAGCAGTTCTTC. This encodes CASSVGSVYNEQFF.

The chain employs TRBV7-9 and TRBJ2-7, with TRBD1 matching 7 bases. Per the germline V gene, CDR1 is SEHNR and CDR2 is FQNEAQ (reference sequence). The CDR3 extends over 14 amino acids. Trimming removed 4 bases from V and 2 bases from J; junction bases left unmatched: 5. This CDR3 reads CASSSPGTAYEQYF. In nucleotides, the CDR3 is TGTGCCAGCAGCTCGCCTGGGACAGCCTACGAGCAGTACTTC.

This chain joins TRBV2 and TRBJ2-2; tentative D call: TRBD2 (7 bases). This CDR3 region has 17 residues. Trimming removed 3 bases from V and 7 bases from J, with 21 bases in between. Germline V gene lookup returns CDR1 SNHLY and CDR2 FYNNEI. The CDR3 here is CASSDAGVYREGGELFF. Here the CDR3 DNA reads TGTGCCAGCAGTGACGCAGGGGTTTACAGGGAGGGCGGGGAGCTGTTTTTT.

V is TRBV7-2 and J is TRBJ1-4; weak D call: TRBD1 (6 bases). From germline, CDR1 is SGHTA and CDR2 FQGNSA. V lost 5 bases, J lost 10 bases, and 17 bases lay in between. The CDR3 spans 14 residues. The CDR3 here is CASSGEGHSGKLFF. CDR3 coding DNA: TGTGCCAGCAGCGGGGAGGGACATTCCGGAAAACTGTTTTTT.

V and J are TRBV28 and TRBJ2-6; D remains ambiguous. The CDR3 covers 14 residues. V lost 7 bases and J lost 0, with 7 bases in between. Germline loops: CDR1 MDHEN, CDR2 SYDVKM. The CDR3 sequence is CASTLSSGANVLTF. Written as DNA, the CDR3 is TGTGCCAGCACACTAAGCTCTGGGGCCAACGTCCTGACTTTC. Together with reference TRBV28 and TRBJ2-6, the CDR3 gives the full variable domain: DVKVTQSSRYLVKRTGEKVFLECVQDMDHENMFWYRQDPGLGLRLIYFSYDVKMKEKGDIPEGYSVSREKKERFSLILESASTNQTSMYLCASTLSSGANVLTFGAGSRLTVL.

In this sample, this clone turned up once. The gene calls are TRBV7-9 and TRBJ2-1; D is possibly TRBD2 (5 bases). The CDR3 consists of 18 residues. V was trimmed by 5 bases and J by 0 bases, leaving 20 bases between them. Germline V gene lookup returns CDR1 SEHNR and CDR2 FQNEAQ (reference sequence). CDR3 amino acids: CASSARTSFSSSYNEQFF. The CDR3, as DNA: TGTGCCAGCAGCGCAAGGACTTCGTTTAGTAGCTCCTACAATGAGCAGTTCTTC.